These 25 T cell receptor beta chains came from one sample sequenced in a study of early T cells in non-severe SARS-CoV-2 infection. One entry per CDR3 protein, called by TCRdb with MiXCR from the 5' RACE reads. The sample gives about 80,000 distinct CDR3 sequences, approximately 10% of which show up once; approximately 4.5% is in the top ten. Sequencing was done on a sample of whole blood. Receptors originate from an adult who was a healthcare worker with PCR-confirmed SARS-CoV-2 infection or an uninfected control (not recorded which).

This clonotype came up a few times. The genes are TRBV7-9 and TRBJ1-5; D ambiguous. The V and J ends lost 6 bases and 5 bases respectively, with 8 bases between them. This CDR3 contains 12 residues. Per the germline V gene, CDR1 is SEHNR and CDR2 is FQNEAQ (reference sequence). CDR3 nucleotides: TGTGCCAGCAGTTGGGGAGATCAGCCCCAGCATTTT. Amino acid sequence: CASSWGDQPQHF.

This clonotype occurred many times. V gene TRBV5-1 combines with J gene TRBJ2-1, with TRBD1 as a possible D gene (6 bases). This CDR3 has 17 amino acids. V was shortened by 0 bases and J by 1 base, with 14 bases between the two germline ends. CDR1 SGHRS and CDR2 YFSETQ come from the germline V gene. CDR3 DNA: TGCGCCAGCAGCTTGGGAGGGTCAGGGGTATCCTACAATGAGCAGTTCTTC. This encodes CASSLGGSGVSYNEQFF.

The DNA for the CDR3 is TGCAGTGCTAGAGATGTAGGACAGGGTAATTCCTATGGCTACACCTTC. It is translated as CSARDVGQGNSYGYTF. The J gene is TRBJ1-2, the V gene TRBV20-1, with TRBD1 matching over 8 bases. This CDR3 contains 16 residues. Trimming removed 0 bases from V and 4 bases from J; junction bases left unmatched: 10. Germline assignment: CDR1 DFQATT and CDR2 SNEGSKA (reference sequence).

This clonotype came up a few times. The chain combines TRBV20-1 with TRBJ1-4, with D perhaps matching TRBD1 (5 bases). Between the trimmed V and J ends, which lost 0 bases and 5 bases, there was a span of 10 bases. Germline-derived CDR1 and CDR2 are DFQATT and SNEGSKA (reference sequence). This CDR3 has 14 amino acids. The CDR3 loop reads CSARDLQANEKLFF. CDR3 in DNA: TGCAGTGCTAGAGATCTACAGGCAAATGAAAAACTGTTTTTT.

This clonotype appeared a few times. The rearrangement joins TRBV6-6 to TRBJ1-3; D uncertain. Germline-derived CDR1 and CDR2 are MNHNY and SVGAGI (reference sequence). The CDR3 sequence is 14 residues long. Deletions cut 3 bases from V and 0 bases from J, with 6 bases between. Here the CDR3 reads CASSYQLSGNTIYF. The DNA for the CDR3 is TGTGCCAGCAGTTATCAGCTCTCTGGAAACACCATATATTTT.

This clonotype has only a few counts. The rearrangement joins TRBV11-2 to TRBJ2-2; 9 bases line up with TRBD1. The CDR3 sequence is 17 residues long. Trimming removed 6 bases from V and 8 bases from J; junction bases left unmatched: 16. CDR1 and CDR2 (germline): SGHAT, FQNNGV. The CDR3 sequence is CASRRPGTGRGKGELFF. The CDR3 region has the DNA TGTGCCAGCAGAAGGCCCGGGACAGGGAGGGGAAAAGGGGAGCTGTTTTTT.

This clonotype was found many times. The rearrangement joins TRBV5-1 to TRBJ1-1; TRBD1 matches at 7 bases. Germline CDR1 is SGHRS and CDR2 is YFSETQ. V gave up 9 bases and J gave up 0 bases; unmatched junction bases: 5. This CDR3 spans 13 amino acids. CDR3 sequence: CATRGGMNTEAFF. The CDR3 region has the DNA TGCGCCACCAGGGGGGGAATGAACACTGAAGCTTTCTTT.

This clonotype was found many times. This chain connects TRBV3-1 to TRBJ1-1; D gene unclear. With 4 bases removed from V and 5 bases from J, the gap between germline ends came to 11 bases. Germline CDR1 LGHDT, CDR2 YNNKEL (reference sequence). The CDR3 extends over 13 amino acids. CDR3 bases: TGTGCCAGCAGCCTCAAAGAGGTGACTGAAGCTTTCTTT. Translating it yields CASSLKEVTEAFF.

This clonotype appeared a few times. The chain employs TRBV29-1 and TRBJ1-4, with TRBD1 matching 9 bases. The CDR3 length is 12 residues. The V gene's germline CDR1 is SQVTM and CDR2 ANQGSEA. Trimming cost V 7 bases and J 6 bases; bases outside gene matches: 3. This chain's CDR3 is CSAQGAYEKLFF. In nucleotides, the CDR3 is TGCAGCGCACAGGGGGCGTATGAAAAACTGTTTTTT.

The table lists this clonotype with many counts. V gene TRBV16 combines with J gene TRBJ2-3; D is unclear. Germline V gene lookup returns CDR1 KGHSY and CDR2 FQNENV. The CDR3 covers 12 residues. V lost 6 bases and J lost 2, with 6 bases in between. CDR3 DNA: TGTGCCAGCAGTCACTACACAGATACGCAGTATTTT. It yields the protein CASSHYTDTQYF.

The rearrangement uses TRBV3-1 and TRBJ2-3, with 9 bases identical to TRBD1. With 1 base clipped from V and 3 bases from J, the junction kept 5 bases outside the gene matches. The V gene's germline CDR1 is LGHDT and CDR2 YNNKEL (reference sequence). This CDR3 comprises 16 residues. The CDR3 DNA reads TGTGCCAGCAGCCAAGTCAGGGACAGGGTGACAGATACGCAGTATTTT. Translated: CASSQVRDRVTDTQYF.

Only a few counts were recorded for this clonotype. The CDR3 nucleotides are TGTGCCAGCAGCTTACGCGGGGGGGAGGAGGAGACCCAGTACTTC. Translation: CASSLRGGEEETQYF. The chain is built from TRBV7-2 and TRBJ2-5, with 9 bases lining up with TRBD2. Per the germline V gene, CDR1 is SGHTA and CDR2 is FQGNSA. CDR3 length: 15 residues. Unmatched junction bases numbered 6, after V lost 2 bases and J lost 5 bases.

The rearrangement links TRBV4-1 to TRBJ2-1; tentatively, D is TRBD1 or TRBD2 (5 bases each). CDR3 length: 17 residues. Germline-derived CDR1 and CDR2 are MGHRA and YSYEKL. The V end was cut by 0 bases, the J end by 2 bases, with 14 bases between. In nucleotides, the CDR3 is TGCGCCAGCAGCCAAGAAAGGGGAGCGGCAACCTACAATGAGCAGTTCTTC. This translates into CASSQERGAATYNEQFF.

This clonotype was observed a few times. This chain uses TRBV30 with TRBJ2-1; 7 bases agree with TRBD2. Trimming took 1 base from V and 7 from J; bases not matched to a gene: 13. Germline CDR1 and CDR2: GTSNPN and SVGIG (reference sequence). The CDR3 loop spans 16 amino acids. DNA of the CDR3: TGTGCCTGGAGTGGATCCAAGCGGGGAGGGAGGAATGAGCAGTTCTTC. Translation gives CAWSGSKRGGRNEQFF. The full variable domain, in which reference TRBV30 and TRBJ2-1 provide the parts outside the CDR3, is SQTIHQWPATLVQPVGSPLSLECTVEGTSNPNLYWYRQAAGRGLQLLFYSVGIGQISSEVPQNLSASRPQDRQFILSSKKLLLSDSGFYLCAWSGSKRGGRNEQFFGPGTRLTVL.

This clonotype was picked up a small number of times. The CDR3: CASSLVRTGNTEAFF. Written as DNA, the CDR3 is TGTGCCAGCAGTTTAGTTAGGACAGGGAACACTGAAGCTTTCTTT. V and J are TRBV12-3 or TRBV12-4 and TRBJ1-1; 7 bases line up with TRBD1. V shed 1 base, J shed 1 base, and the junction held 3 bases outside the gene matches. The CDR3 runs to 15 residues.

This clonotype was seen ten or more times. V is TRBV11-3 and J is TRBJ2-1; D perhaps matches TRBD2 (7 bases). V shed 1 base and J shed 8 bases, with 12 bases lying between them. The V gene's germline CDR1 is SGHNT and CDR2 YENEEA. CDR3 length: 14 amino acids. The CDR3 sequence is CASSLVAGADEQFF. The CDR3 bases are TGTGCCAGCAGCTTAGTGGCGGGGGCCGATGAGCAGTTCTTC.

CDR3: CASSLGLAGDISYNEQFF. The CDR3 DNA reads TGCGCCAGCAGCTTGGGACTAGCGGGGGACATCTCCTACAATGAGCAGTTCTTC. The chain is built from TRBV5-1 and TRBJ2-1; 12 nucleotides agree with TRBD2. With 0 bases clipped from V and 0 bases from J, the junction kept 4 bases outside the gene matches. The CDR3 is 18 amino acids. Germline assignment: CDR1 SGHRS and CDR2 YFSETQ.

This clonotype was seen at least ten times. The chain links TRBV19 to TRBJ1-5; 7 bases agree with TRBD1. The CDR3 runs 13 residues. The junction had 3 bases not matched to a gene; V was cut back by 7 bases and J by 3 bases. Germline V gene data show CDR1 as LNHDA and CDR2 as SQIVND (reference sequence). The CDR3 reads CASKGQFNQPQHF. The DNA of the CDR3 is TGTGCCAGTAAGGGACAGTTCAATCAGCCCCAGCATTTT. Drawing the rest from reference TRBV19 and TRBJ1-5, the complete variable domain is DGGITQSPKYLFRKEGQNVTLSCEQNLNHDAMYWYRQDPGQGLRLIYYSQIVNDFQKGDIAEGYSVSREKKESFPLTVTSAQKNPTAFYLCASKGQFNQPQHFGDGTRLSIL.

This clonotype appeared many times. The chain uses TRBV18 and TRBJ1-2, with no clear D. V gave up 6 bases and J gave up 5 bases, with 19 bases separating them. The germline gives CDR1 KGHSH, CDR2 LQKENI. CDR3 size: 15 residues. The CDR3 DNA sequence: TGTGCCAGCTCGACCGAGAGAACAGCTCTATATGGCTACACCTTC. Encoded protein: CASSTERTALYGYTF.

The chain uses TRBV18 and TRBJ2-7, with 10 nucleotides matching TRBD2. Germline V gives CDR1 KGHSH, CDR2 LQKENI. The CDR3 totals 19 residues. J was trimmed by 0 bases and V by 1 base; bases with no gene match: 12. CDR3 residues: CASSPRSSGGRWSSYEQYF. DNA of the CDR3: TGTGCCAGCTCACCACGGTCTAGCGGGGGACGATGGAGCTCCTACGAGCAGTACTTC.

This clonotype came up a few times. This sequence joins TRBV20-1 and TRBJ1-3; 8 nucleotides line up with TRBD1. The trim removed 4 bases at V and 0 bases at J, leaving 5 bases unmatched. This CDR3 has 15 residues. From germline, CDR1 is DFQATT and CDR2 SNEGSKA (reference sequence). CDR3 protein: CSATGQGGSGNTIYF. Here the CDR3 DNA reads TGCAGTGCTACAGGACAGGGCGGCTCTGGAAACACCATATATTTT.

This clonotype has more than one count but fewer than ten. V gene TRBV10-1 combines with J gene TRBJ1-1; D possibly corresponds to TRBD1 (5 bases). From germline, CDR1 is WNHNN and CDR2 SYGVQD (reference sequence). Trimming removed 10 bases at V and 7 bases at J, with 19 bases between. This CDR3 region has 13 residues. The CDR3, as DNA: TGCGCCACCTCAGAGGCAGGGATGGGTGAAGCTTTCTTT. As protein: CATSEAGMGEAFF.

The chain has TRBV3-1 and TRBJ2-7, with D hard to call. Germline V lookup: CDR1 LGHDT, CDR2 YNNKEL (reference sequence). Trimming pared 0 bases from V and 9 bases from J, leaving 3 bases between. CDR3 size: 10 residues. Here the CDR3 reads CASSQDRQYF. Written as DNA, the CDR3 is TGTGCCAGCAGCCAAGATAGGCAGTACTTC.

This clonotype was observed at least ten times. V and J are TRBV12-3 or TRBV12-4 and TRBJ1-4, with D unclear. Trimming left V 6 bases short and J 0 bases short, with 8 bases between. CDR3 length: 14 residues. The CDR3 DNA sequence: TGTGCCAGCAGCCGGACTACAACTAATGAAAAACTGTTTTTT. It translates to CASSRTTTNEKLFF.

V and J are TRBV12-3 or TRBV12-4 and TRBJ2-1; the D is unclear. The germline V and J ends were trimmed by 6 bases and 3 bases, with 12 bases remaining between them. CDR3 length equals 14 residues. CDR3 bases: TGTGCCAGCAGCCGGGTGCAGCTCTACAATGAGCAGTTCTTC. As protein: CASSRVQLYNEQFF.